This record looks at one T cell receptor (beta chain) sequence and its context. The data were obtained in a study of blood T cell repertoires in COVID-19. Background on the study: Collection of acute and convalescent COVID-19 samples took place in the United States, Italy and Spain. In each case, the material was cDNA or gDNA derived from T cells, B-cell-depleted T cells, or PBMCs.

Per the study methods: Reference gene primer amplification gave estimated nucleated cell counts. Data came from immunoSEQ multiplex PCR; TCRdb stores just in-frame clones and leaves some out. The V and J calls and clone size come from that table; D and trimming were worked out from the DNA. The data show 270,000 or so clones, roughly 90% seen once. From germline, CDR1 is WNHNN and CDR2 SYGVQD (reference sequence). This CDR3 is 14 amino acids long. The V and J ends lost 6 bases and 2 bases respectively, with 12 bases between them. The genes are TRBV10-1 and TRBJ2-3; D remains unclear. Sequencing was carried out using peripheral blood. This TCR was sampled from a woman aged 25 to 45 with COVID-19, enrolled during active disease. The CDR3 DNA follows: TGCGCCAGCAGCCCCGACATCTCCACAGATACGCAGTATTTT. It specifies CASSPDISTDTQYF.